This TCR beta chain was found in a study of radiation and T cells in renal cell carcinoma. Notes on this clone: What it binds is not known.

The CDR3 has 14 amino acids. CDR1 and CDR2 from the germline V gene are LGHNA and YNFKEQ. Unmatched junction bases numbered 8, after V lost 6 bases and J lost 7 bases. This sample's time point: baseline pretreatment blood. Described treatment: 15 Gy SBRT to primary tumor, nephrectomy 4 weeks later. The tumor was a clear cell renal cell carcinoma. Assay used: immunoSEQ multiplex PCR; TCRdb lists only in-frame clones, some missing. The repertoire has about 130,000 clones, about four fifths of them found once; the top ten carry approximately 3%. Study conclusions and caveats: Baseline intratumoral clonotype presence is unknown without pretreatment biopsies.

The V call is TRBV4-2, the J call TRBJ2-2, with 7 positions matching TRBD1. The clonotype comes from a woman aged 60 to 75 with renal cell carcinoma. Source: blood, taken from a patient whose treatment included radiotherapy and nephrectomy. CDR3 region: CASRQQGTGGELFF. Here the CDR3 DNA reads TGTGCCAGCAGACAACAGGGGACCGGCGGGGAGCTGTTTTTT.